Sequencing of this T cell receptor beta chain was carried out in a study of T cell changes during pregnancy in multiple sclerosis (dated by TCRdb to about 2019). The study in broad terms: Changes in the T cell repertoire over the course of pregnancy were examined in this study in women with multiple sclerosis.

The library relied on the immunoSEQ multiplex PCR assay. The immuneACCESS repertoire file appears here via TCRdb, limited to in-frame rearrangements. These files lack a portion of the clones; in checked studies, under half of the deficit traces to unresolved V genes, and the cause of the others is not known. For this sample the table gives 70,000 to 90,000 clones, of which about 94% were detected only once. The top ten hold 0.65% to 0.75% of the sample. CDR3 length: 14 amino acids, cysteine to phenylalanine. Only the CDR3 portion is preserved as DNA: 42 bases, with reading frame beginning at the first base. Compared with germline, V lacks 6 bases and J lacks 5 bases; bases without a gene match: 6. Per the germline V gene, ENHRY is the CDR1 and SYGVKD is the CDR2. On this clone: Its cognate antigen has yet to be identified. No much larger clone is present one base from it, and per-base qualities are unavailable.

This TCR came from a female donor in good health, enrolled as a control in a pregnancy study. Sequences were derived from peripheral blood, sampled in the second trimester of pregnancy. The chain uses TRBV10-3 and TRBJ2-7, and 11 junction bases match TRBD1. The CDR3 corresponds to CAIRRTGGWDEQYF. In nucleotide form, the sequence is TGTGCCATCAGACGGACAGGGGGCTGGGACGAGCAGTACTTC.